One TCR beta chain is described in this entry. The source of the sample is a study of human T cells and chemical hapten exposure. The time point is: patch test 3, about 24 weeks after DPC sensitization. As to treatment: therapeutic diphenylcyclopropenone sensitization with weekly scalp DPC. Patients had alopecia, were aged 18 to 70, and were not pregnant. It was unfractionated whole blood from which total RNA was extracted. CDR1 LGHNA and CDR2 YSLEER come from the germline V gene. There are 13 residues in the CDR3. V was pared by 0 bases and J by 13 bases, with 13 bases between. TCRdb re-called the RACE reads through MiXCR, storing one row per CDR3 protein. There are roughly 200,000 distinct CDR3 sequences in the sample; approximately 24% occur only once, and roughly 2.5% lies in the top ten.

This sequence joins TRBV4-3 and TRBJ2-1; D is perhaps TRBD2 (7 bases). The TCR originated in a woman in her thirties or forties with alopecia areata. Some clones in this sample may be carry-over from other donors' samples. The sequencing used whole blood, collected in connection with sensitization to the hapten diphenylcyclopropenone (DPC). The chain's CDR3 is CASSQDRGALQFF. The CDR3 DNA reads TGCGCCAGCAGCCAAGATCGGGGGGCCCTCCAGTTCTTC.